These 16 T cell receptor beta chains were sequenced from one sample in a study of CD8 T cells in ankylosing spondylitis. Using its own MiXCR run on the 5' RACE reads, TCRdb lists one record per CDR3 protein. The top ten clones hold around 4.7% of a sample with fewer than 200,000 distinct CDR3 sequences, around a sixth of them seen once. The sample comprised blood, either unsorted or a sorted T cell fraction (not recorded which). The receptors come from a male donor aged 10-29 years with ankylosing spondylitis or in good health (not recorded which).

A single count supports this clonotype. V gene TRBV7-9 combines with J gene TRBJ1-1; maybe TRBD1 (6 bases). This CDR3 contains 14 residues. Germline lookup yields CDR1 SEHNR and CDR2 FQNEAQ (reference sequence). V gave up 8 bases and J gave up 5 bases, with 18 bases separating them. In DNA form, the CDR3 reads TGTGCCAGCGAGGGGGTTGGGGGAGGAACTGAAGCTTTCTTT. It is translated as CASEGVGGGTEAFF.

This clonotype appeared many times. The rearrangement uses TRBV29-1 and TRBJ2-7, with D unresolved. The germline gives CDR1 SQVTM, CDR2 ANQGSEA. CDR3 length: 13 amino acids. V dropped 1 base and J dropped 4 bases, with 11 bases sitting between them. The chain's CDR3 is CSVEGSNSYEQYF. The CDR3 bases are TGCAGCGTTGAAGGCAGCAACTCGTACGAGCAGTACTTC.

This clonotype showed up many times. This chain uses TRBV10-3 with TRBJ2-1; tentatively, D is TRBD1 (5 bases). The CDR3 runs 13 residues. The germline V gene has CDR1 ENHRY and CDR2 SYGVKD. Trimming stripped 3 bases from V and 5 bases from J, with 8 bases between. In DNA, the CDR3 is TGTGCCATCAGTGACGGCAGGGACAATGAGCAGTTCTTC. This sequence encodes CAISDGRDNEQFF.

This clonotype has ten or more counts. The chain has TRBV27 and TRBJ2-7; tentatively, D is TRBD2 (7 bases). Germline V CDR1 and CDR2: MNHEY, SMNVEV (reference sequence). Trimming removed 3 bases at V and 7 bases at J, with 19 bases between. The CDR3 runs 15 residues. The CDR3 nucleotides read TGTGCCAGCAGTTTTTCAGACCCGAGGGGGGGGGAGCAGTACTTC. This translates into CASSFSDPRGGEQYF.

This clonotype was observed many times. The chain has TRBV29-1 and TRBJ1-4, with unresolved D. The CDR3 extends over 14 amino acids. In germline, CDR1 is SQVTM, CDR2 ANQGSEA. The V gene lost 7 bases and the J gene lost 0 bases, with 12 bases spanning the gap. CDR3 coding DNA: TGCAGCGCCATGGACCGTTCAACTAATGAAAAACTGTTTTTT. It translates to CSAMDRSTNEKLFF. Together with reference TRBV29-1 and TRBJ1-4, the CDR3 gives the full variable domain: SAVISQKPSRDICQRGTSLTIQCQVDSQVTMMFWYRQQPGQSLTLIATANQGSEATYESGFVIDKFPISRPNLTFSTLTVSNMSPEDSSIYLCSAMDRSTNEKLFFGSGTQLSVL.

This clonotype was seen repeatedly, ten times or more. DNA for the CDR3: TGCGCCAGCAGCCAAGATTATCAGGGGTGGAAAAATGAGCAGTTCTTC. Translation gives CASSQDYQGWKNEQFF. The V gene is TRBV4-1, the J gene TRBJ2-1, with D maybe TRBD1 (6 bases). Trimming removed 0 bases at V and 7 bases at J, with 16 bases between. Germline V CDR1 and CDR2: MGHRA, YSYEKL. The CDR3 is made up of 16 amino acids.

This clonotype was observed many times. The chain employs TRBV24-1 and TRBJ2-1; 13 nucleotides line up with TRBD2. Germline V lookup: CDR1 KGHDR, CDR2 SFDVKD. Germline trimming cut 5 bases from V and 7 bases from J; bases unmatched to any gene: 7. The CDR3 covers 16 residues. CDR3 bases: TGTGCCACCAGTGGCACGACTAGCGGGAGGTGGAATGAGCAGTTCTTC. Encoded protein: CATSGTTSGRWNEQFF.

This clonotype has ten or more counts. CDR3 loop: CASSQDDSTDTQYF. The CDR3 region has the DNA TGCGCCAGCAGCCAAGATGATAGCACAGATACGCAGTATTTT. This chain joins TRBV4-1 and TRBJ2-3, with D unclear. The germline CDR1 and CDR2 sequences are MGHRA and YSYEKL. The CDR3 consists of 14 residues. The ends were cut back, 0 bases at V and 0 bases at J, with 4 bases in the middle.

The V and J genes are TRBV7-7 and TRBJ2-2; D ambiguous. V lost 1 base, J lost 7 bases, and 10 bases lay in between. In germline, CDR1 is SSHAT, CDR2 FNYEAQ (reference sequence). The CDR3 has 14 residues. The CDR3 here is CASSLGERSGELFF. In nucleotides, the CDR3 is TGTGCCAGCAGCTTAGGTGAAAGGAGCGGGGAGCTGTTTTTT.

In this sample, this clonotype turned up many times. This chain links TRBV27 with TRBJ2-3, with 7 bases matching TRBD2. V lost 5 bases to trimming and J lost 2 bases; unmatched junction nucleotides: 7. The CDR3 extends over 15 amino acids. In germline, CDR1 is MNHEY, CDR2 SMNVEV (reference sequence). CDR3 residues: CASSPGTTNTDTQYF. The CDR3 nucleotides read TGTGCCAGCAGTCCCGGGACTACCAACACAGATACGCAGTATTTT.

This clonotype was seen a handful of times. The chain recombines TRBV28 with TRBJ2-1, with D perhaps TRBD2 (6 bases). The CDR3 length is 15 residues. Looked up from germline, CDR1 is MDHEN and CDR2 is SYDVKM. V shed 4 bases and J shed 2 bases, with 12 bases lying between them. CDR3 region: CASSSGGVAYNEQFF. The CDR3 region has the DNA TGTGCCAGCAGTTCGGGCGGGGTGGCCTACAATGAGCAGTTCTTC.

The gene calls are TRBV20-1 and TRBJ2-5; 8 bases match TRBD2. Germline assignment: CDR1 DFQATT and CDR2 SNEGSKA (reference sequence). Trimming cost V 2 bases and J 3 bases; bases outside gene matches: 5. This CDR3 comprises 14 residues. CDR3 amino acids: CSARPGTSKETQYF. In DNA form, the CDR3 reads TGCAGTGCTAGACCCGGGACTAGTAAAGAGACCCAGTACTTC.

Ten or more counts support this clonotype. DNA of the CDR3: TGCGCCAGCAGCCAGGTTGACAATGAGCAGTTCTTC. Amino acids: CASSQVDNEQFF. J is TRBJ2-1 and V is TRBV4-3; no clear D gene. Germline V gene sequence: CDR1 LGHNA, CDR2 YSLEER. This CDR3 contains 12 residues. With 3 bases removed from V and 5 bases from J, the gap between germline ends came to 5 bases.

This clonotype was detected many times. V and J are TRBV5-1 and TRBJ2-4; possibly TRBD1 for D (5 bases). CDR1 is SGHRS, CDR2 YFSETQ, per germline. V dropped 6 bases and J dropped 5 bases, with 15 bases sitting between them. This CDR3 is built from 14 residues. The CDR3 DNA follows: TGCGCCAGCACCCAGGGCCAGGGTCAAAACATTCAGTACTTC. Translated, it gives CASTQGQGQNIQYF.

This clonotype was seen repeatedly, ten times or more. The chain links TRBV29-1 to TRBJ1-1; unclear D gene. The CDR3 has 12 amino acids. Germline V gene sequence: CDR1 SQVTM, CDR2 ANQGSEA. Trimming pared 6 bases from V and 1 base from J, leaving 9 bases between. This CDR3 is CSVGKANTEAFF. The CDR3 nucleotides are TGCAGCGTGGGGAAGGCGAACACTGAAGCTTTCTTT.

Ten or more counts support this clonotype. The chain combines TRBV7-6 with TRBJ2-4; D not certain. CDR1 SGHVS and CDR2 FNYEAQ come from the germline V gene. Trimming removed 5 bases at V and 0 bases at J, with 14 bases between. The CDR3 runs to 16 residues. CDR3 nucleotides: TGTGCCAGCAGCCCAGGACGGCTTATAGCCAAAAACATTCAGTACTTC. It translates to CASSPGRLIAKNIQYF.